Here is one T cell receptor (beta chain) with its context. Antigen unknown. With the Oncomine TCR Beta short-read assay, DNA from cultured CD4+ T cells was sequenced. Each CDR3 protein is one row after TCRdb ran MiXCR on the PCR reads. The table lists approximately 17,000 distinct CDR3 sequences, around 50% of them singletons, with about a fifth in the top ten. This sample is drawn from a study of vaccination and CD4 T cells after COVID-19. Noted time point: late sampling 161 to 241 days after vaccination in a few convalescent patients. Treatment given: approximately 9-day PBMC culture with coronavirus spike peptide pools or control peptides (ViraFEST assay). The CDR3 totals 12 residues. Germline CDR1 SGHTA, CDR2 FQGNSA. Trimming left V 4 bases short and J 9 bases short, with 12 bases between.

The sequences come from CD4+ T cells from blood, cultured in vitro, collected about 7 months after SARS-CoV-2 vaccination. The chain combines TRBV7-2 with TRBJ1-2; D gene uncertain. This sequence originates from a human donor who had recovered from COVID-19. CDR3 nucleotides: TGTGCCAGCAGCTCCCCCGTTTTACGCTACACCTTC. This sequence encodes CASSSPVLRYTF.